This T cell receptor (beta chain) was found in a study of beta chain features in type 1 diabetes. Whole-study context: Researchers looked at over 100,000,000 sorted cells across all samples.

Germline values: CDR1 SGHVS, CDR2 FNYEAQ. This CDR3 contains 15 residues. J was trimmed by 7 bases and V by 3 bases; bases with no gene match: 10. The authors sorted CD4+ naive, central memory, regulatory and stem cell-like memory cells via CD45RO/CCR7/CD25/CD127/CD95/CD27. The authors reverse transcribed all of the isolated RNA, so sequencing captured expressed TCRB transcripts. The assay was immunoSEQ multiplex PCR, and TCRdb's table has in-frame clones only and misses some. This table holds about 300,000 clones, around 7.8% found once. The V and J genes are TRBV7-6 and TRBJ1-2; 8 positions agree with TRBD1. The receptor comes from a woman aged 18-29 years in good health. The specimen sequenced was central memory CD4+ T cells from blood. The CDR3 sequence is CASSLGPDRGGGYTF. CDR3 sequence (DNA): TGTGCCAGCAGCTTGGGACCCGACAGGGGAGGTGGCTACACCTTC.